This T cell receptor beta chain was observed in a study of blood T cell repertoires in COVID-19. In the study overall: Acute and convalescent COVID-19 specimens originated in the United States, Italy and Spain. Sources were T cells, B-cell-depleted T cells, or PBMCs; the material itself was cDNA or gDNA.

In the original analysis: Amplification of reference gene primers provided the estimated nucleated cell counts. Assay: immunoSEQ multiplex PCR; the TCRdb copy retains only in-frame clones and omits some. V and J calls and clone size are those listed in that table; D and trimming were worked out from the DNA. The profile shows 260,000 or so clones, about 83% of them singletons. V was clipped by 0 bases and J by 0 bases, with 3 bases between them. This CDR3 has 14 amino acids. CDR1 and CDR2 (germline): SGHDT, YYEEEE. Sequencing input: peripheral blood. The rearrangement uses TRBV5-6 and TRBJ2-2; no clear D. This receptor was obtained from an elderly man with acute or convalescent COVID-19. The CDR3 protein is CASSLVTNTGELFF. The CDR3 bases are TGTGCCAGCAGCTTGGTCACGAACACCGGGGAGCTGTTTTTT. Full variable domain (rest looked up from reference TRBV5-6 and TRBJ2-2): DAGVTQSPTHLIKTRGQQVTLRCSPKSGHDTVSWYQQALGQGPQFIFQYYEEEERQRGNFPDRFSGHQFPNYSSELNVNALLLGDSALYLCASSLVTNTGELFFGEGSRLTVL.